Each of the 30 T cell receptor beta chains below was sequenced from the same sample in a study of T cell responses to AZD1222 COVID-19 vaccine. Sequencing was performed with immunoSEQ multiplex PCR; in TCRdb, only in-frame clones are kept and a portion is missing. The profile covers over 150,000 clones, with roughly 90% appearing a single time and 3% to 3.5% taken by the ten largest. The sample consisted of peripheral blood, taken on day 0 of AZD1222 vaccination. The receptors were gathered from an adult in good health.

The chain has TRBV7-9 and TRBJ2-3, with D possibly called TRBD1 or TRBD2 (5 bases each). In germline, CDR1 is SEHNR, CDR2 FQNEAQ (reference sequence). The CDR3 contains 14 residues. Between the trimmed V and J ends, which lost 1 base and 5 bases, there was a span of 10 bases. The CDR3 reads CASSLGGAEDTQYF. CDR3 sequence (DNA): TGTGCCAGCAGCTTAGGAGGGGCCGAAGATACGCAGTATTTT.

This clone was found once. The chain carries TRBV3-1 (or the pseudogene TRBV3-2) and TRBJ1-4; D is unclear. This CDR3 has 14 amino acids. The V gene's germline CDR1 is LGHDT and CDR2 YNNKEL (reference sequence). The V end lost 1 base, the J end lost 10 bases, and 13 bases lay between the germline ends. The DNA of the CDR3 is TGTGCCAGCAGCCAAGCCGGATCCCTGGGAAAACTGTTTTTT. It codes for CASSQAGSLGKLFF.

This rearrangement joins TRBV29-1 to TRBJ1-2; no clear D. The CDR3 covers 11 residues. Germline-derived CDR1 and CDR2 are SQVTM and ANQGSEA. The germline V and J ends were trimmed by 4 bases and 8 bases, with 11 bases remaining between them. CDR3 sequence: CSVVERGGYTF. The CDR3 DNA is TGCAGCGTTGTAGAACGCGGGGGCTACACCTTC.

The chain joins TRBV3-1 (or the pseudogene TRBV3-2) to TRBJ2-3, with 8 bases fitting TRBD2. V shed 4 bases and J 2 bases; nucleotides not matched to a gene: 5. This CDR3 is built from 15 residues. CDR1 is LGHDT, CDR2 YNNKEL, per germline (reference sequence). The CDR3 here is CASSPTSVNTDTQYF. DNA for the CDR3: TGTGCCAGCAGCCCGACTAGCGTTAACACAGATACGCAGTATTTT.

The chain is built from TRBV2 and TRBJ1-2, with D maybe TRBD1 (5 bases). CDR1 is SNHLY and CDR2 is FYNNEI in the germline V gene. There are 16 residues in the CDR3. Trimming shortened V by 6 bases and J by 5 bases, and 22 bases separated the two germline ends. The CDR3 DNA reads TGTGCCAGCAGCCAGGGCCCCGGGGGGTCTGGTTATGGCTACACCTTC. Translated: CASSQGPGGSGYGYTF.

V is TRBV6-1 and J is TRBJ1-1, with no clear D. The CDR3 is 14 amino acids. The germline V gene encodes CDR1 MNHNS and CDR2 SASEGT. Trimming cost V 1 base and J 2 bases, with 8 bases left between them. In DNA form, the CDR3 reads TGTGCCAGCAGTGAAGAGATGACTAACACTGAAGCTTTCTTT. It is translated as CASSEEMTNTEAFF.

The chain joins TRBV2 to TRBJ2-5, with 8 positions matching TRBD2. J gave up 3 bases and V 6 bases, and 0 bases lay outside the gene matches. The CDR3 is made up of 12 amino acids. CDR1 and CDR2 from the germline V gene are SNHLY and FYNNEI. CDR3 nucleotide sequence: TGTGCCAGCAGACTAGCGGAAGAGACCCAGTACTTC. The encoded protein is CASRLAEETQYF.

The CDR3 spells CSARDTVDTF. The CDR3 DNA sequence: TGCAGTGCTAGAGATACCGTGGACACCTTC. The chain employs TRBV20-1 and TRBJ1-2; D is uncertain. The CDR3 loop spans 10 amino acids. Trimming removed 0 bases from V and 12 bases from J, with 8 bases in between. CDR1 is DFQATT, CDR2 SNEGSKA, per germline (reference sequence).

V and J are TRBV6-2 or TRBV6-3 and TRBJ1-1; D gene unclear. The germline V gene has CDR1 MNHEY and CDR2 SVGEGT. V shed 2 bases and J shed 3 bases, with 10 bases lying between them. The CDR3 consists of 14 residues. The CDR3 loop is CASSYGVGYTEAFF. DNA for the CDR3: TGTGCCAGCAGTTACGGGGTTGGGTACACTGAAGCTTTCTTT.

CDR3 bases: TGTGCCAGCAGCGTAGAACAGGGGGCCGATGAGCAGTTCTTC. Translating it yields CASSVEQGADEQFF. The V call is TRBV9, the J call TRBJ2-1; TRBD1 matches at 9 bases. The CDR3 runs to 14 residues. V was pared by 0 bases and J by 8 bases, with 3 bases of the junction left unmatched. Germline CDR1 is SGDLS and CDR2 is YYNGEE.

This chain uses TRBV28 with TRBJ1-6; unclear D gene. The CDR3 sequence is 12 residues long. V dropped 2 bases and J dropped 10 bases, with 6 bases sitting between them. The germline CDR1 and CDR2 sequences are MDHEN and SYDVKM. The CDR3 bases are TGTGCCAGCAGTTTACTGGAATCACCCCTCCACTTT. Amino acid sequence: CASSLLESPLHF.

CDR3 nucleotides: TGTGCCAGCAGCTTGGGCAAGGGGGGGACCCAGTACTTC. Translating it yields CASSLGKGGTQYF. The chain recombines TRBV5-6 with TRBJ2-5; either TRBD1 or TRBD2 may fit D (6 bases each). There are 13 residues in the CDR3. V lost 0 bases to trimming and J lost 7 bases, with 10 bases between them. Germline CDR1 reads SGHDT; CDR2 reads YYEEEE. The full variable domain, rest sourced from reference TRBV5-6 and TRBJ2-5, is DAGVTQSPTHLIKTRGQQVTLRCSPKSGHDTVSWYQQALGQGPQFIFQYYEEEERQRGNFPDRFSGHQFPNYSSELNVNALLLGDSALYLCASSLGKGGTQYFGPGTRLLVL.

This chain links TRBV19 with TRBJ1-2; D is unresolved. The CDR3 extends over 13 amino acids. Germline V gene sequence: CDR1 LNHDA, CDR2 SQIVND (reference sequence). Trimming took off 3 bases at V and 5 bases at J, with 10 bases between the two ends. CDR3 loop: CASSITPEYGYTF. CDR3 in DNA: TGTGCCAGTAGTATTACCCCGGAGTATGGCTACACCTTC.

This clone has a single count. V is TRBV6-5 and J is TRBJ1-5; D gene uncertain. The CDR3 sequence is 16 residues long. Germline V gives CDR1 MNHEY, CDR2 SVGAGI. Trimming stripped 0 bases from V and 7 bases from J, with 16 bases between. The CDR3 bases are TGTGCCAGCAGTTACTCGATGGCACCTCTAGGCCAGCCCCAGCATTTT. Translating it yields CASSYSMAPLGQPQHF.

The rearrangement uses TRBV5-4 and TRBJ2-7; 9 nucleotides align to TRBD1. Germline trimming cut 4 bases from V and 3 bases from J; bases unmatched to any gene: 2. The germline V gene encodes CDR1 SGHNT and CDR2 YYREEE (reference sequence). The CDR3 length is 13 residues. The CDR3 here is CASSKTGGYEQYF. The CDR3 coding sequence is TGTGCCAGCAGCAAGACAGGGGGCTACGAGCAGTACTTC.

V usage is TRBV28 and J usage is TRBJ2-2, with D uncertain. V lost 8 bases, J lost 7 bases, and 14 bases lay in between. Germline CDR1 reads MDHEN; CDR2 reads SYDVKM. The CDR3 totals 13 residues. The CDR3, as DNA: TGTGCCAGCTCGAAGGTTTGGGACGGGGAGCTGTTTTTT. Amino acids: CASSKVWDGELFF. The full variable domain, with the rest looked up from reference TRBV28 and TRBJ2-2, is DVKVTQSSRYLVKRTGEKVFLECVQDMDHENMFWYRQDPGLGLRLIYFSYDVKMKEKGDIPEGYSVSREKKERFSLILESASTNQTSMYLCASSKVWDGELFFGEGSRLTVL.

This clone occurred once. This chain links TRBV5-1 with TRBJ2-7; 9 nucleotides agree with TRBD1. The CDR3 is made up of 14 amino acids. Germline trimming cut 1 base from V and 5 bases from J; bases unmatched to any gene: 4. Germline CDR1 SGHRS, CDR2 YFSETQ. In DNA, the CDR3 is TGCGCCAGCAGCTTGTGGGACAGGGTCGACGAGCAGTACTTC. This encodes CASSLWDRVDEQYF.

The chain recombines TRBV5-1 with TRBJ2-1; TRBD2 matches 11 bases. Losses at the gene ends were 1 base for V and 7 bases for J; bases not matched to a gene: 10. Germline assignment: CDR1 SGHRS and CDR2 YFSETQ. CDR3 length equals 17 residues. The CDR3 coding sequence is TGCGCCAGCAGCTTGTTGGGTAGCGGGGGGGCTATGAATGAGCAGTTCTTC. This gives the protein CASSLLGSGGAMNEQFF.

The chain employs TRBV9 and TRBJ1-2; D gene ambiguous. In germline, CDR1 is SGDLS, CDR2 YYNGEE. The CDR3 is 12 residues long. The V and J ends lost 4 bases and 4 bases respectively, with 8 bases between them. CDR3: CASSLGSYGYTF. The CDR3 bases are TGTGCCAGCAGCCTCGGGAGCTATGGCTACACCTTC.

The sample holds one count of this clone. V gene TRBV3-1 (or the pseudogene TRBV3-2) combines with J gene TRBJ2-7, with D perhaps matching TRBD2 (6 bases). The CDR3 loop spans 13 amino acids. Trimming took off 2 bases at V and 3 bases at J, with 8 bases between the two ends. The germline V gene encodes CDR1 LGHDT and CDR2 YNNKEL (reference sequence). The CDR3 coding sequence is TGTGCCAGCAGCCAAACTAGCTACTACGAGCAGTACTTC. Protein product: CASSQTSYYEQYF.

The chain recombines TRBV9 with TRBJ1-5; D not resolved. This CDR3 region has 10 residues. V dropped 7 bases and J dropped 6 bases, with 5 bases sitting between them. Germline CDR1 SGDLS, CDR2 YYNGEE. In DNA form, the CDR3 reads TGTGCCAGCCCAGGTCAGCCCCAGCATTTT. Translated, it gives CASPGQPQHF. The full variable domain, its missing parts supplied by reference TRBV9 and TRBJ1-5, is DSGVTQTPKHLITATGQRVTLRCSPRSGDLSVYWYQQSLDQGLQFLIQYYNGEERAKGNILERFSAQQFPDLHSELNLSSLELGDSALYFCASPGQPQHFGDGTRLSIL.

The chain carries TRBV19 and TRBJ2-3; a possible D gene is TRBD1 (6 bases). The CDR3 totals 15 residues. The V and J ends lost 5 bases and 3 bases respectively, with 15 bases between them. Germline V gene sequence: CDR1 LNHDA, CDR2 SQIVND (reference sequence). The CDR3 bases are TGTGCCAGTAGTGACACAGGGTTGAGGACAGATACGCAGTATTTT. Translated, it gives CASSDTGLRTDTQYF.

The gene calls are TRBV10-3 and TRBJ2-6; D call uncertain. The V gene's germline CDR1 is ENHRY and CDR2 SYGVKD. V was pared by 6 bases and J by 0 bases, with 9 bases between. This CDR3 has 15 amino acids. The CDR3 DNA reads as TGTGCCATCAGAGTCGACAACTCTGGGGCCAACGTCCTGACTTTC. Translation gives CAIRVDNSGANVLTF.

The J gene is TRBJ2-2, the V gene TRBV23-1; D gene ambiguous. TRBV23-1 is an ORF, with its function uncertain. This CDR3 comprises 18 residues. V lost 0 bases and J 2 bases, leaving 16 bases between the germline ends. CDR3 loop: CASSQSPGSCLNTGELFF. In DNA form, the CDR3 reads TGCGCCAGCAGTCAATCACCGGGCAGCTGCTTAAACACCGGGGAGCTGTTTTTT.

The chain combines TRBV7-9 with TRBJ1-6; no definite D call. The ends were cut back, 6 bases at V and 10 bases at J, with 16 bases in the middle. Germline V gene sequence: CDR1 SEHNR, CDR2 FQNEAQ (reference sequence). The CDR3 loop spans 14 amino acids. The CDR3 nucleotides read TGTGCCAGCAGATATCAGAGTTCGGAATCACCCCTCCACTTT. Its protein is CASRYQSSESPLHF.

V and J are TRBV7-9 and TRBJ1-1, with 7 bases aligning to TRBD1. Per the germline V gene, CDR1 is SEHNR and CDR2 is FQNEAQ (reference sequence). The CDR3 consists of 16 residues. J lost 2 bases, V lost 1 base, and 7 bases had no gene match. CDR3 in amino acids: CASSLVQGTDNTEAFF. Written as DNA, the CDR3 is TGTGCCAGCAGCTTAGTTCAGGGGACAGATAACACTGAAGCTTTCTTT.

The J gene is TRBJ2-4, the V gene TRBV25-1; no firm D call. Germline V gives CDR1 MGHDK, CDR2 SYGVNS. The V end was cut by 0 bases, the J end by 8 bases, with 8 bases between. This CDR3 comprises 13 residues. The CDR3: CASSEYGRDIQYF. The CDR3 DNA reads TGTGCCAGCAGTGAATACGGTAGGGACATTCAGTACTTC.

This clone has more than one count but fewer than ten. This chain links TRBV27 with TRBJ2-2, with 7 positions matching TRBD1. Germline V gene data show CDR1 as MNHEY and CDR2 as SMNVEV (reference sequence). The CDR3 runs to 16 residues. V was pared by 4 bases and J by 5 bases, with 10 bases of the junction left unmatched. This chain's CDR3 is CASSSRSTGRTGELFF. The CDR3 DNA sequence: TGTGCCAGCAGTTCCCGGTCGACAGGGAGAACCGGGGAGCTGTTTTTT.

The chain is built from TRBV11-2 and TRBJ2-2; D gene unclear. This CDR3 is built from 12 residues. In germline, CDR1 is SGHAT, CDR2 FQNNGV. V lost 2 bases to trimming and J lost 9 bases, with 7 bases between them. In DNA, the CDR3 is TGTGCCAGCAGCTTACAGTCGTGGGAGCTGTTTTTT. It specifies CASSLQSWELFF.

This clone has more than one count but fewer than ten. This chain links TRBV12-5 with TRBJ2-7; D unclear. The CDR3 is 13 residues long. Looked up from germline, CDR1 is LGHNT and CDR2 is FRNRAP. The V end was cut by 1 base, the J end by 3 bases, with 7 bases between. The CDR3 nucleotides are TGTGCTAGTGGTTTGGGAGATGGCTACGAGCAGTACTTC. Protein sequence: CASGLGDGYEQYF.